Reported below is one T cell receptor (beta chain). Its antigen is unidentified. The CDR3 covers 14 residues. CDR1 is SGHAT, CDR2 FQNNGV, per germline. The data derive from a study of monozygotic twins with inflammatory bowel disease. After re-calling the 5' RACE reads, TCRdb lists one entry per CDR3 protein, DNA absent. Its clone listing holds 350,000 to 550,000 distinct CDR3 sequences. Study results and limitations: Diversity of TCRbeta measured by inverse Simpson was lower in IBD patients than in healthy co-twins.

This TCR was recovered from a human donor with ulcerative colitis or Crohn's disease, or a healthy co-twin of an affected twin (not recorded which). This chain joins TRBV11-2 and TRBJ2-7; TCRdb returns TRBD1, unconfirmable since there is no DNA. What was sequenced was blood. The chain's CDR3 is CASSFPGYSYEQYF. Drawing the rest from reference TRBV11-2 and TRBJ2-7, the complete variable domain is EAGVAQSPRYKIIEKRQSVAFWCNPISGHATLYWYQQILGQGPKLLIQFQNNGVVDDSQLPKDRFSAERLKGVDSTLKIQPAKLEDSAVYLCASSFPGYSYEQYFGPGTRLTVT.